The 20 T cell receptor beta chains listed next were all sequenced from one sample in a study of T cell repertoires in cytomegalovirus infection (dated by TCRdb to between 2018 and 2020). No antigen has been identified for these receptors. The intended sense of this specimen's treatment or condition label: in vitro stimulation with specific CMV peptide epitopes to enrich CMV-specific T cells. For sequencing, an Illumina HiSeq 1500 was employed. The public reads were run again by TCRdb, first through fastp at Q25 and then through MiXCR, and only productive beta chains were kept. Merged by CDR3 protein, the rows form single entries marked with the most common genes and DNA. In all, the sample holds fewer than 950,000 distinct CDR3 sequences, and approximately 32% of those were seen once. The ten largest clonotypes hold over 10% of the sample. Sequencing was performed on cultured CD8+ T cells from PBMCs, taken from culture after CMV antigen stimulation. All receptors derive from a human donor in good health (CMV status not recorded). Some clones in this sample may be carry-over from other donors' samples.

V gene TRBV10-1 combines with J gene TRBJ2-2, with 7 bases aligning to TRBD2. The V and J ends lost 2 bases and 2 bases, in that order; junction bases with no gene match: 5. The CDR3 sequence is 16 residues long. Germline V gene data show CDR1 as WNHNN and CDR2 as SYGVQD (reference sequence). CDR3 in amino acids: CASSEAASGNTGELFF. Written as DNA, the CDR3 is TGCGCCAGCAGTGAGGCGGCTAGCGGAAACACCGGGGAGCTGTTTTTT.

This clonotype was observed many times. This sequence joins TRBV11-1 and TRBJ2-4; no clear D gene. The CDR3 length is 14 residues. Germline-derived CDR1 and CDR2 are SGHAT and FQDESV (reference sequence). V gave up 7 bases and J gave up 1 base, with 11 bases separating them. CDR3 region: CASTDRIAKNIQYF. DNA of the CDR3: TGTGCCAGCACCGATAGGATTGCCAAAAACATTCAGTACTTC.

This clonotype has at least ten counts. This chain uses TRBV7-2 with TRBJ2-1; no definite D call. V lost 3 bases and J lost 8, with 14 bases in between. Germline loops: CDR1 SGHTA, CDR2 FQGNSA. The CDR3 spans 14 residues. The CDR3 region has the DNA TGTGCCAGCAGCTTGGGGATTAATCAGGATGAGCAGTTCTTC. It translates to CASSLGINQDEQFF.

The chain couples TRBV6-5 to TRBJ1-3, with 9 bases matching TRBD1. Looked up from germline, CDR1 is MNHEY and CDR2 is SVGAGI. J gave up 2 bases and V 1 base, and 6 bases lay outside the gene matches. The CDR3 covers 17 residues. The CDR3 DNA is TGTGCCAGCAGTTACTTTGCCGGGACAGGGACTGGAAACACCATATATTTT. It yields the protein CASSYFAGTGTGNTIYF.

The sample holds many counts of this clonotype. The rearrangement links TRBV7-2 to TRBJ2-1; 11 nucleotides agree with TRBD2. The CDR3 covers 15 residues. Per germline, CDR1 SGHTA and CDR2 FQGNSA. Unmatched junction bases numbered 4, after V lost 3 bases and J lost 6 bases. Here the CDR3 DNA reads TGTGCCAGCAGCTTTAGACTAGCGGGGAGCAATGAGCAGTTCTTC. It codes for CASSFRLAGSNEQFF.

On this clonotype itself: A read error may produce the germline difference seen at one junction end. The chain links TRBV7-8 to TRBJ1-4; D may be TRBD1 (5 bases). The CDR3 sequence is 15 residues long. Germline loops: CDR1 SGHVS, CDR2 FQNEAQ. The CDR3 protein is CANSFAWDDNEKLFF. CDR3 nucleotides: TGTGCCAACAGCTTCGCGTGGGACGATAATGAAAAACTGTTTTTT.

The chain carries TRBV6-6 and TRBJ2-1; 11 nucleotides match TRBD2. This CDR3 contains 16 residues. The trim removed 0 bases at V and 8 bases at J, leaving 6 bases unmatched. Germline V gene data show CDR1 as MNHNY and CDR2 as SVGAGI (reference sequence). CDR3 region: CASSYSVAGGPHEQFF. CDR3 DNA: TGTGCCAGCAGTTACTCGGTAGCGGGGGGGCCCCATGAGCAGTTCTTC.

The CDR3: CASSQVRGGGLFYEQYF. Written as DNA, the CDR3 is TGCGCCAGCAGCCAAGTACGGGGCGGGGGGCTCTTCTACGAGCAGTACTTC. This chain uses TRBV4-1 with TRBJ2-7; 8 bases align to TRBD2. Germline loops: CDR1 MGHRA, CDR2 YSYEKL. This CDR3 comprises 17 residues. The V and J ends lost 1 base and 3 bases, in that order; junction bases with no gene match: 11.

The chain carries TRBV2 and TRBJ1-2, with unresolved D. Germline loops: CDR1 SNHLY, CDR2 FYNNEI. CDR3 size: 14 residues. V was shortened by 2 bases and J by 6 bases, with 13 bases between the two germline ends. The DNA for the CDR3 is TGTGCCAGCAGTGAATCCCTGAGAACCGATGGCTACACCTTC. This translates into CASSESLRTDGYTF.

This clonotype came up many times. The rearrangement uses TRBV7-8 and TRBJ2-2, with D possibly being TRBD2 (6 bases). This CDR3 region has 18 residues. Germline CDR1 is SGHVS and CDR2 is FQNEAQ. V was trimmed by 6 bases and J by 0 bases, leaving 20 bases between them. The CDR3 coding sequence is TGTGCCAGCAGGCGGGGTAGGACCGCCTTATCGAACACCGGGGAGCTGTTTTTT. The encoded protein is CASRRGRTALSNTGELFF.

The gene calls are TRBV28 and TRBJ1-2; D is unclear. The germline V gene encodes CDR1 MDHEN and CDR2 SYDVKM. With 3 bases removed from V and 8 bases from J, the gap between germline ends came to 4 bases. This CDR3 region has 10 residues. The CDR3 reads CASSFRGYTF. The CDR3 region has the DNA TGTGCCAGCAGTTTTCGGGGCTACACCTTC.

The V call is TRBV4-3, the J call TRBJ1-6; D call uncertain. Trimming cost V 3 bases and J 3 bases, with 9 bases left between them. Germline CDR1 and CDR2: LGHNA and YSLEER. CDR3 length: 15 residues. This CDR3 reads CASSHNRDYNSPLHF. The DNA for the CDR3 is TGCGCCAGCAGCCATAACCGGGACTATAATTCACCCCTCCACTTT.

This clonotype was seen only a few times. This chain connects TRBV12-3 or TRBV12-4 to TRBJ1-6, with no clear D. V shed 3 bases and J shed 7 bases, with 16 bases lying between them. This CDR3 has 16 amino acids. The CDR3 nucleotides read TGTGCCAGCAGTTTGAGTTTCCGGAGCCTGAATTCACCCCTCCACTTT. Translation gives CASSLSFRSLNSPLHF.

There are many counts of this clonotype. This chain links TRBV12-3 or TRBV12-4 with TRBJ1-4; TRBD1 might be the D (5 bases). CDR3 length: 13 amino acids. V dropped 10 bases and J dropped 8 bases, with 17 bases sitting between them. DNA of the CDR3: TGTGCCATATCCGGGGCCGGGAAAGAAAAACTGTTTTTT. Its translation is CAISGAGKEKLFF.

The table lists this clonotype with many counts. V usage is TRBV2 and J usage is TRBJ1-5, with D perhaps matching TRBD1 (6 bases). V dropped 6 bases and J dropped 1 base, with 25 bases sitting between them. This CDR3 is built from 19 residues. Germline-derived CDR1 and CDR2 are SNHLY and FYNNEI. The CDR3 nucleotides are TGTGCCAGCAGGCAGGGGTTTCCCCGCTTTTTGATAAGCAATCAGCCCCAGCATTTT. Protein sequence: CASRQGFPRFLISNQPQHF.

This clonotype was seen a handful of times. The chain uses TRBV19 and TRBJ2-7, with TRBD1 identical over 10 bases. CDR3 length equals 22 residues. The V segment lost 4 bases and the J segment 2 bases; nucleotides outside the gene matches: 26. CDR1 LNHDA and CDR2 SQIVND come from the germline V gene (reference sequence). This chain's CDR3 is CASSTGTGEGTGLWGDAYEQYV. Here the CDR3 DNA reads TGTGCCAGTAGTACCGGGACAGGGGAAGGTACGGGCCTGTGGGGTGATGCCTACGAGCAGTACGTC.

Only one count was recorded for this clonotype. The genes are TRBV27 and TRBJ2-3, with D unresolved. CDR1 and CDR2 (germline): MNHEY, SMNVEV (reference sequence). Trimming left V 5 bases short and J 0 bases short, with 15 bases between. This CDR3 is 16 amino acids long. In nucleotides, the CDR3 is TGTGCCAGCAGTCCTATCCCCCCCCAAAGCACAGATACGCAGTATTTT. Translated: CASSPIPPQSTDTQYF.

The chain couples TRBV27 to TRBJ1-3, with no clear D. V was cut by 6 bases and J by 5 bases, with 11 bases left in between. CDR3 size: 13 residues. Germline CDR1 is MNHEY and CDR2 is SMNVEV (reference sequence). The CDR3 nucleotides read TGTGCCAGCAGAGAGAAAACGAGAAACACCATATATTTT. Its translation: CASREKTRNTIYF.

This clonotype occurred once. The CDR3 ends on some other residue instead of the conserved phenylalanine or tryptophan, so this is likely a read error. V is TRBV9 and J is TRBJ2-6; maybe TRBD1 (6 bases). V was shortened by 6 bases and J by 4 bases, with 14 bases between the two germline ends. Germline V CDR1 and CDR2: SGDLS, YYNGEE. CDR3 length: 15 amino acids. DNA for the CDR3: TGTGCCAGCACCGAGGGGGTATCCGGGGCCAACGTCCTGACTCTC. Translated, it gives CASTEGVSGANVLTL.

The CDR3 region is CASSIRVGSLGSTEAFF. The CDR3 bases are TGTGCCAGTAGTATAAGGGTTGGGAGTCTGGGGAGCACTGAAGCTTTCTTT. This chain links TRBV19 with TRBJ1-1; D remains ambiguous. Looked up from germline, CDR1 is LNHDA and CDR2 is SQIVND (reference sequence). There are 17 residues in the CDR3. Trimming pared 2 bases from V and 4 bases from J, leaving 20 bases between.